Shown below are 14 T cell receptor beta chains from a single sample sequenced in a study of blood T cells in healthy people across ages. A J-beta primer mix and a sample-barcoded 5' primer were used in a second PCR of roughly 6 to 11 cycles. One entry per CDR3 protein results from TCRdb running MiXCR on the 5' RACE reads. The table includes over 600,000 distinct CDR3 sequences, around 50% detected once. The sequencing sample was made of blood. The receptors here all came from an elderly man in good health.

The rearrangement joins TRBV7-2 to TRBJ1-2, with 8 bases matching TRBD1. Trimming removed 5 bases from V and 7 bases from J; junction bases left unmatched: 3. In germline, CDR1 is SGHTA, CDR2 FQGNSA. The CDR3 is made up of 12 amino acids. CDR3: CASSGDRFGYTF. CDR3 sequence (DNA): TGTGCCAGCAGCGGGGACAGGTTTGGCTACACCTTC.

The chain couples TRBV11-1 to TRBJ2-1; possible D gene TRBD1, 6 bases. V was cut by 1 base and J by 4 bases, with 11 bases left in between. CDR1 and CDR2 from the germline V gene are SGHAT and FQDESV (reference sequence). CDR3 length: 15 amino acids. The chain's CDR3 is CASSLGWTEYNEQFF. The CDR3 DNA sequence: TGTGCCAGCAGCTTAGGATGGACAGAATACAATGAGCAGTTCTTC.

J is TRBJ1-1 and V is TRBV3-1; no clear D gene. Trimming pared 1 base from V and 2 bases from J, leaving 8 bases between. Per germline, CDR1 LGHDT and CDR2 YNNKEL (reference sequence). The CDR3 sequence is 14 residues long. CDR3 residues: CASSQGPGNTEAFF. The CDR3 coding sequence is TGTGCCAGCAGCCAAGGTCCGGGCAACACTGAAGCTTTCTTT.

This rearrangement joins TRBV20-1 to TRBJ2-1; 9 positions match TRBD2. The CDR3 loop spans 15 amino acids. Trimming at V came to 3 bases and at J to 4 bases, leaving 7 bases not matched to a gene. CDR1 and CDR2 from the germline V gene are DFQATT and SNEGSKA (reference sequence). In DNA, the CDR3 is TGCAGTGCTAGCATTAGCGGGAGAGGATACAATGAGCAGTTCTTC. Translating gives CSASISGRGYNEQFF.

With respect to this clonotype: The junction departs from germline at one end; a sequencing error may be responsible. This rearrangement joins TRBV11-2 to TRBJ1-6; D not resolved. Per the germline V gene, CDR1 is SGHAT and CDR2 is FQNNGV. The CDR3 contains 15 residues. Here the CDR3 reads CASSLSGLRDSPPHF. The CDR3 DNA is TGTGCCAGCAGCTTATCGGGCCTTAGAGATTCACCCCCCCACTTT. Full variable domain (rest looked up from reference TRBV11-2 and TRBJ1-6): EAGVAQSPRYKIIEKRQSVAFWCNPISGHATLYWYQQILGQGPKLLIQFQNNGVVDDSQLPKDRFSAERLKGVDSTLKIQPAKLEDSAVYLCASSLSGLRDSPPHFGNGTRLTVT.

The chain has TRBV10-3 and TRBJ2-5; 13 positions match TRBD2. V trimming: 6 bases; J trimming: 0 bases; junction bases outside the gene matches: 4. Germline-derived CDR1 and CDR2 are ENHRY and SYGVKD. The CDR3 extends over 16 amino acids. In DNA form, the CDR3 reads TGTGCCATCAGCGGGACTAGCGGGGAGTACCAAGAGACCCAGTACTTC. Protein sequence: CAISGTSGEYQETQYF.

This clonotype has just a few counts. The chain couples TRBV28 to TRBJ2-7; a possible D gene is TRBD1 (6 bases). The germline V gene encodes CDR1 MDHEN and CDR2 SYDVKM. Trimming pared 4 bases from V and 3 bases from J, leaving 19 bases between. The CDR3 has 16 amino acids. The CDR3 nucleotides are TGTGCCAGCAGTTCCCCCCCCAGGGGTACTTTCTACGAGCAGTACTTC. It codes for CASSSPPRGTFYEQYF.

This clonotype came up a few times. This sequence joins TRBV15 and TRBJ2-3; possible D gene TRBD2, 6 bases. The germline V gene has CDR1 LNHNV and CDR2 YYDKDF (reference sequence). The V gene lost 2 bases and the J gene lost 4 bases, with 16 bases spanning the gap. The CDR3 spans 16 residues. The CDR3 reads CATSRSNSGSPDTQYF. DNA for the CDR3: TGTGCCACCAGCAGAAGTAATAGCGGTTCCCCAGATACGCAGTATTTT.

The V gene is TRBV20-1, the J gene TRBJ2-1; TRBD2 matches 10 bases. Germline trimming cut 6 bases from V and 6 bases from J; bases unmatched to any gene: 8. The CDR3 totals 14 residues. Looked up from germline, CDR1 is DFQATT and CDR2 is SNEGSKA (reference sequence). Here the CDR3 DNA reads TGCAGTGCGCTAGCGGGAGTTCTCCGCAATGAGCAGTTCTTC. As protein: CSALAGVLRNEQFF.

In its sample, this clonotype was seen a few times. This rearrangement joins TRBV11-1 to TRBJ2-1; no clear D gene. Germline CDR1 reads SGHAT; CDR2 reads FQDESV (reference sequence). The CDR3 totals 12 residues. V lost 6 bases to trimming and J lost 3 bases, with 6 bases between them. Here the CDR3 reads CASSHGYNEQFF. CDR3 in DNA: TGTGCCAGCAGTCACGGCTACAATGAGCAGTTCTTC.

This clonotype has more than one count but fewer than ten. V usage is TRBV7-8 and J usage is TRBJ1-4, with D possibly matching TRBD1 (5 bases). V was trimmed by 7 bases and J by 10 bases, leaving 19 bases between them. Germline loops: CDR1 SGHVS, CDR2 FQNEAQ. The CDR3 runs to 14 residues. In DNA form, the CDR3 reads TGTGCCAGCAACGCCCTCAGAGGGGAGGGAAAACTGTTTTTT. Its protein is CASNALRGEGKLFF.

This clonotype was seen many times. V and J are TRBV27 and TRBJ2-3; no firm D call. This CDR3 comprises 13 residues. Between the trimmed V and J ends, which lost 0 bases and 2 bases, there was a span of 3 bases. CDR1 MNHEY and CDR2 SMNVEV come from the germline V gene (reference sequence). CDR3 sequence (DNA): TGTGCCAGCAGTTTATCGTACACAGATACGCAGTATTTT. It specifies CASSLSYTDTQYF.

This clonotype was seen a single time. V gene TRBV12-3 or TRBV12-4 combines with J gene TRBJ1-5, with a possible D match to TRBD1 (6 bases). V was shortened by 5 bases and J by 7 bases, with 15 bases between the two germline ends. The CDR3 has 14 amino acids. CDR3 residues: CASSGGQFSQPQHF. The CDR3 nucleotides read TGTGCCAGCAGTGGGGGACAATTTAGCCAGCCCCAGCATTTT.

This clonotype came up a few times. The V call is TRBV15, the J call TRBJ2-7; tentative D call: TRBD1 (6 bases). V lost 0 bases and J lost 0, with 12 bases in between. CDR3 size: 16 residues. Germline CDR1 and CDR2: LNHNV and YYDKDF (reference sequence). For the CDR3, the DNA is TGTGCCACCAGCAGAGATAGAGGACAGAGCTCCTACGAGCAGTACTTC. Translating it yields CATSRDRGQSSYEQYF.